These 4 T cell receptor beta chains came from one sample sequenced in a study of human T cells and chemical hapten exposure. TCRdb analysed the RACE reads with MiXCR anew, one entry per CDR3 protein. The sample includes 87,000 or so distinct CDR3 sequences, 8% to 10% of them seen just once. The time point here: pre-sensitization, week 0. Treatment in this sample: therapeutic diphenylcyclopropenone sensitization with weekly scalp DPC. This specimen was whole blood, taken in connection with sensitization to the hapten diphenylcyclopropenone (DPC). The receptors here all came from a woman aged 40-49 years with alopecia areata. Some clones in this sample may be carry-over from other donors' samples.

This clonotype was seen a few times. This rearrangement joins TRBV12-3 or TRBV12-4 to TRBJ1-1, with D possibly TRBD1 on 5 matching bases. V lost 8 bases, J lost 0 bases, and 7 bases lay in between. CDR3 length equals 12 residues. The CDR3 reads CASWGMNTEAFF. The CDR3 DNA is TGTGCCAGCTGGGGGATGAACACTGAAGCTTTCTTT.

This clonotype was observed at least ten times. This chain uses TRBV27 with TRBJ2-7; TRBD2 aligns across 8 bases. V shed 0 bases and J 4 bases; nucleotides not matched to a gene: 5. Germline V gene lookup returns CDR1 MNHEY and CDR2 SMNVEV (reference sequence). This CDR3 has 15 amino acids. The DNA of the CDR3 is TGTGCCAGCAGTTTATCGGTAGCGGGGATTTACGAGCAGTACTTC. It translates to CASSLSVAGIYEQYF.

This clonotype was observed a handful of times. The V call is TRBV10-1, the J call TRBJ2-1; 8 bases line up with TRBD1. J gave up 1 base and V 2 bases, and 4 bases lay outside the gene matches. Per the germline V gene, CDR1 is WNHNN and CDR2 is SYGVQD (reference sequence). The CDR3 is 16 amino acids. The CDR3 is CASSERTGWSYNEQFF. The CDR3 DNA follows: TGCGCCAGCAGTGAGCGGACAGGGTGGTCCTACAATGAGCAGTTCTTC.

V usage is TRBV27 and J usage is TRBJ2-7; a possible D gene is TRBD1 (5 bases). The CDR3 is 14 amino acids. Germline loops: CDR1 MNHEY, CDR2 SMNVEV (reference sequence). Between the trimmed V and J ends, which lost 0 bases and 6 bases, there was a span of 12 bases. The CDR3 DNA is TGTGCCAGCAGTTTATCAGGGGTGACCGGCGAGCAGTACTTC. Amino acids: CASSLSGVTGEQYF.